The 13 T cell receptor beta chains listed next were all sequenced from one sample in a study of CD8 T cells in ankylosing spondylitis. TCRdb fed the 5' RACE reads into MiXCR, producing one record per CDR3 protein. The sample records 150,000 to 200,000 distinct CDR3 sequences, 9.8% being singletons. The sample was blood, either unsorted or a sorted T cell fraction (not recorded which). These receptors all come from a female donor with ankylosing spondylitis or in good health (not recorded which).

This clonotype was recorded a few times. V is TRBV28 and J is TRBJ2-1, with D perhaps matching TRBD1 or TRBD2 (6 bases each). Germline V gene lookup returns CDR1 MDHEN and CDR2 SYDVKM. The CDR3 is 16 residues long. Trimming took 4 bases from V and 4 from J, leaving 17 bases between them. This chain's CDR3 is CASSSRGLMGYNEQFF. The CDR3 nucleotides read TGTGCCAGCAGTTCCCGGGGGCTAATGGGTTACAATGAGCAGTTCTTC.

The table lists this clonotype with a few counts. The chain combines TRBV7-9 with TRBJ2-2; D unclear. In germline, CDR1 is SEHNR, CDR2 FQNEAQ (reference sequence). V was shortened by 5 bases and J by 8 bases, with 9 bases between the two germline ends. The length of the CDR3 is 12 residues. The CDR3 here is CASSQLEGELFF. CDR3 sequence (DNA): TGTGCCAGCAGCCAACTGGAGGGGGAGCTGTTTTTT.

This sequence joins TRBV4-3 and TRBJ1-1; 9 nucleotides line up with TRBD1. V lost 0 bases, J lost 5 bases, and 10 bases stayed unmatched. This CDR3 has 17 amino acids. Germline CDR1 is LGHNA and CDR2 is YSLEER. The CDR3 is CASSQEIGTGPTTEAFF. The CDR3 region has the DNA TGCGCCAGCAGCCAAGAAATAGGGACAGGGCCCACGACTGAAGCTTTCTTT.

This clonotype has more than one count but fewer than ten. The chain links TRBV20-1 to TRBJ2-7; D is ambiguous. Trimming left V 3 bases short and J 3 bases short, with 9 bases between. Germline-derived CDR1 and CDR2 are DFQATT and SNEGSKA (reference sequence). The CDR3 extends over 12 amino acids. CDR3 nucleotides: TGCAGTGCTAGCCTAGATGGCTACGAGCAGTACTTC. Protein sequence: CSASLDGYEQYF.

This clonotype has at least ten counts. The chain has TRBV6-5 and TRBJ2-5; TRBD2 aligns across 11 bases. Germline V lookup: CDR1 MNHEY, CDR2 SVGAGI. The J segment lost 3 bases and the V segment lost 0 bases, leaving 0 bases of the junction unmatched. There are 15 residues in the CDR3. CDR3 DNA: TGTGCCAGCAGTTACTCGGGACTAGCGGAAGAGACCCAGTACTTC. Amino acids: CASSYSGLAEETQYF.

This clonotype was seen a few times. The rearrangement links TRBV7-9 to TRBJ1-4; 7 nucleotides agree with TRBD1. Germline V CDR1 and CDR2: SEHNR, FQNEAQ (reference sequence). The length of the CDR3 is 14 residues. The junction had 6 bases not matched to a gene; V was cut back by 4 bases and J by 7 bases. The CDR3 sequence is CASSSTGLGEKLFF. The DNA for the CDR3 is TGTGCCAGCAGCTCGACAGGGTTGGGTGAAAAACTGTTTTTT.

The chain has TRBV6-1 and TRBJ2-5; 9 positions agree with TRBD2. There are 13 residues in the CDR3. Germline CDR1 reads MNHNS; CDR2 reads SASEGT. V gave up 6 bases and J gave up 5 bases; unmatched junction bases: 4. CDR3 residues: CASRRGLAETQYF. The CDR3 DNA is TGTGCCAGCAGGCGCGGACTAGCGGAGACCCAGTACTTC.

This clonotype was observed at least ten times. The rearrangement uses TRBV20-1 and TRBJ1-1; no firm D call. The CDR3 has 11 residues. Trimming took off 7 bases at V and 2 bases at J, with 8 bases between the two ends. CDR1 is DFQATT, CDR2 SNEGSKA, per germline (reference sequence). CDR3 in DNA: TGCAGTGTGAACACAAACACTGAAGCTTTCTTT. Its translation: CSVNTNTEAFF.

The rearrangement joins TRBV24-1 to TRBJ2-7; D perhaps matches TRBD2 (6 bases). V was cut by 2 bases and J by 0 bases, with 22 bases left in between. The germline V gene encodes CDR1 KGHDR and CDR2 SFDVKD. The CDR3 is 19 residues long. CDR3 DNA: TGTGCCACCAGTGATTCGGTCCCCGTACACGGGAGCGCCTCCTACGAGCAGTACTTC. As protein: CATSDSVPVHGSASYEQYF.

This clonotype has more than one count but fewer than ten. The rearrangement links TRBV18 to TRBJ1-1; tentative D call: TRBD1 (5 bases). Trimming pared 3 bases from V and 3 bases from J, leaving 14 bases between. Germline CDR1 and CDR2: KGHSH and LQKENI. The CDR3 sequence is 15 residues long. CDR3 protein: CASSPGAAWHTEAFF. The CDR3 DNA sequence: TGTGCCAGCTCACCTGGGGCCGCCTGGCACACTGAAGCTTTCTTT.

This clonotype came up a few times. This sequence joins TRBV5-4 and TRBJ2-5; D may match TRBD1 or TRBD2 (7 bases each). The CDR3 has 12 amino acids. Germline V CDR1 and CDR2: SGHNT, YYREEE (reference sequence). V was clipped by 9 bases and J by 8 bases, with 17 bases between them. This CDR3 is CAIHPGGATQYF. The CDR3 DNA is TGTGCCATCCATCCAGGGGGGGCTACCCAGTACTTC.

The chain recombines TRBV4-1 with TRBJ2-6; D gene ambiguous. CDR3 length: 14 residues. V lost 1 base, J lost 2 bases, and 3 bases lay in between. Germline V gene sequence: CDR1 MGHRA, CDR2 YSYEKL. The chain's CDR3 is CASSQGPGANVLTF. The CDR3 bases are TGCGCCAGCAGCCAAGGGCCTGGGGCCAACGTCCTGACTTTC.

The chain joins TRBV12-3 or TRBV12-4 to TRBJ2-1, with TRBD1 matching 7 bases. The CDR3 loop spans 14 amino acids. Trimming cost V 4 bases and J 4 bases; bases outside gene matches: 4. The CDR3 is CASSWAGGYNEQFF. As DNA, the CDR3 is TGTGCCAGCAGTTGGGCAGGGGGTTACAATGAGCAGTTCTTC.